These 20 T cell receptor beta chains share one sample of origin, sequenced in a study of T cell responses to AZD1222 COVID-19 vaccine. Sequencing used immunoSEQ multiplex PCR; TCRdb keeps in-frame clones, though not all of them. The sample lists 150,000 or so clones, 90% to 95% seen once, with around 2.8% in the top ten. This specimen consisted of peripheral blood, obtained on day 0 of MenACWY control vaccination. These receptors all stem from an adult in good health.

This chain uses TRBV27 with TRBJ2-1, with a tentative D call TRBD2 (5 bases). The CDR3 consists of 18 residues. The V and J ends lost 1 base and 6 bases respectively, with 22 bases between them. Germline-derived CDR1 and CDR2 are MNHEY and SMNVEV (reference sequence). CDR3 amino acids: CASSLFYGVGREGNEQFF. In DNA, the CDR3 is TGTGCCAGCAGTTTATTCTACGGGGTAGGCCGAGAGGGCAATGAGCAGTTCTTC.

The gene calls are TRBV5-5 and TRBJ1-2, with TRBD1 identical over 8 bases. The CDR3 is 14 amino acids. Germline V gives CDR1 SGHKS, CDR2 YYEKEE (reference sequence). The J segment lost 5 bases and the V segment lost 6 bases, leaving 9 bases of the junction unmatched. The CDR3 region has the DNA TGTGCCAGCACCGAGAGTACAGGGGGTTATGGCTACACCTTC. Protein product: CASTESTGGYGYTF.

The J gene is TRBJ1-3, the V gene TRBV7-9; D is ambiguous. The V gene's germline CDR1 is SEHNR and CDR2 FQNEAQ (reference sequence). The CDR3 totals 15 residues. With 5 bases removed from V and 0 bases from J, the gap between germline ends came to 11 bases. The CDR3 reads CASSTPGSSGNTIYF. As DNA, the CDR3 is TGTGCCAGCAGCACCCCCGGAAGCTCTGGAAACACCATATATTTT.

This clone was seen only a few times. The chain is built from TRBV2 and TRBJ1-5; 9 nucleotides match TRBD1. The CDR3 length is 14 residues. V was clipped by 8 bases and J by 5 bases; unmatched bases: 7. Germline V gene sequence: CDR1 SNHLY, CDR2 FYNNEI. The CDR3: CASLPDRGHQPQHF. The CDR3 region has the DNA TGTGCCAGCCTCCCGGACAGGGGCCATCAGCCCCAGCATTTT.

This clone was detected only once. V usage is TRBV3-1 (or the pseudogene TRBV3-2) and J usage is TRBJ2-3; no clear D. The CDR3 runs 14 residues. Looked up from germline, CDR1 is LGHDT and CDR2 is YNNKEL (reference sequence). V gave up 5 bases and J gave up 4 bases, with 13 bases separating them. The CDR3 spells CASSVRVSADTQYF. As DNA, the CDR3 is TGTGCCAGCAGCGTCAGAGTATCGGCAGATACGCAGTATTTT.

The J gene is TRBJ1-5, the V gene TRBV9; D is ambiguous. This CDR3 spans 15 amino acids. Germline V gene data show CDR1 as SGDLS and CDR2 as YYNGEE. V shed 3 bases and J shed 1 base, with 11 bases lying between them. This chain's CDR3 is CASSADAGSNQPQHF. The CDR3 coding sequence is TGTGCCAGCAGCGCCGACGCGGGAAGCAATCAGCCCCAGCATTTT.

The chain employs TRBV11-3 and TRBJ1-5, with a possible D match to TRBD1 (5 bases). CDR1 and CDR2 from the germline V gene are SGHNT and YENEEA. The V end lost 4 bases, the J end lost 3 bases, and 25 bases lay between the germline ends. CDR3 length: 19 residues. The CDR3 sequence: CASSSRDAWLPAINQPQHF. The DNA for the CDR3 is TGTGCCAGCAGCTCCCGGGACGCATGGCTCCCCGCCATCAATCAGCCCCAGCATTTT.

This clone was detected only a few times. The chain employs TRBV7-9 and TRBJ1-6; D possibly corresponds to TRBD1 (6 bases). V lost 11 bases and J 0 bases, leaving 14 bases between the germline ends. Germline V gene lookup returns CDR1 SEHNR and CDR2 FQNEAQ (reference sequence). There are 15 residues in the CDR3. CDR3 in amino acids: CAVGADSSYNSPLHF. CDR3 bases: TGTGCCGTTGGGGCGGACAGCTCCTATAATTCACCCCTCCACTTT.

This sequence joins TRBV4-1 and TRBJ1-1, with a weak D call TRBD1 (6 bases). CDR1 and CDR2 from the germline V gene are MGHRA and YSYEKL. The CDR3 spans 16 residues. Trimming cost V 3 bases and J 4 bases, with 18 bases left between them. The CDR3 DNA is TGCGCCAGCAGCCAGATCCAACAGGGCGTACTCACTGAAGCTTTCTTT. This translates into CASSQIQQGVLTEAFF.

This chain uses TRBV6-6 with TRBJ1-5; perhaps TRBD1 as D (5 bases). With 7 bases removed from V and 5 bases from J, the gap between germline ends came to 12 bases. This CDR3 region has 13 residues. The germline V gene has CDR1 MNHNY and CDR2 SVGAGI (reference sequence). The CDR3 spells CASTSGPYQPQHF. DNA of the CDR3: TGTGCCAGCACCTCGGGACCTTATCAGCCCCAGCATTTT.

This clone was detected once. The V call is TRBV4-1, the J call TRBJ2-7; 8 bases are shared with TRBD2. Germline CDR1 is MGHRA and CDR2 is YSYEKL. This CDR3 comprises 15 residues. V trimming: 2 bases; J trimming: 6 bases; junction bases outside the gene matches: 9. In DNA, the CDR3 is TGCGCCAGCAGCCAACCCACTAGCGGACCGGCCGAGCAGTACTTC. This gives the protein CASSQPTSGPAEQYF.

The chain has TRBV20-1 and TRBJ1-6; D is perhaps TRBD1 (5 bases). V dropped 3 bases and J dropped 9 bases, with 12 bases sitting between them. This CDR3 spans 13 amino acids. Germline-derived CDR1 and CDR2 are DFQATT and SNEGSKA (reference sequence). CDR3 nucleotide sequence: TGCAGTGCTAGTCCAGACAGCCGTTCACCCCTCCACTTT. Its translation: CSASPDSRSPLHF.

V usage is TRBV6-5 and J usage is TRBJ2-2; 8 bases line up with TRBD2. The CDR3 has 16 residues. Germline V gene data show CDR1 as MNHEY and CDR2 as SVGAGI. With 2 bases clipped from V and 4 bases from J, the junction kept 6 bases outside the gene matches. In DNA form, the CDR3 reads TGTGCCAGCAGTTACAGGTCGGGGGGGGGCACCGGGGAGCTGTTTTTT. Residues: CASSYRSGGGTGELFF.

The rearrangement joins TRBV27 to TRBJ1-1, with 8 bases identical to TRBD1. The CDR3 contains 18 residues. V lost 2 bases, J lost 6 bases, and 17 bases stayed unmatched. Germline lookup yields CDR1 MNHEY and CDR2 SMNVEV (reference sequence). Written as DNA, the CDR3 is TGTGCCAGCAGTTTAACAGGGACAGGAGAAGGTGTATTTGCTGAAGCTTTCTTT. Protein sequence: CASSLTGTGEGVFAEAFF.

In this sample, this clone turned up once. The V and J genes are TRBV28 and TRBJ1-5; perhaps TRBD1 as D (5 bases). The CDR3 is 18 amino acids. V was pared by 1 base and J by 2 bases, with 18 bases between. The germline CDR1 and CDR2 sequences are MDHEN and SYDVKM. CDR3 sequence reads: CASSLSRTRGGGNQPQHF. In DNA form, the CDR3 reads TGTGCCAGCAGTTTATCTAGGACAAGGGGAGGGGGCAATCAGCCCCAGCATTTT.

The J gene is TRBJ1-1, the V gene TRBV7-9, with D possibly TRBD1 on 5 matching bases. The CDR3 loop spans 16 amino acids. The germline CDR1 and CDR2 sequences are SEHNR and FQNEAQ (reference sequence). Trimming took 2 bases from V and 1 from J, leaving 14 bases between them. CDR3 amino acids: CASSLRGVGENTEAFF. The CDR3 coding sequence is TGTGCCAGCAGCTTAAGGGGAGTGGGGGAGAACACTGAAGCTTTCTTT. Full variable domain (rest looked up from reference TRBV7-9 and TRBJ1-1): DTGVSQNPRHKITKRGQNVTFRCDPISEHNRLYWYRQTLGQGPEFLTYFQNEAQLEKSRLLSDRFSAERPKGSFSTLEIQRTEQGDSAMYLCASSLRGVGENTEAFFGQGTRLTVV.

The chain uses TRBV5-1 and TRBJ2-1, with D possibly called TRBD1 or TRBD2 (5 bases each). CDR1 SGHRS and CDR2 YFSETQ come from the germline V gene. Between the trimmed V and J ends, which lost 1 base and 6 bases, there was a span of 8 bases. The CDR3 runs 13 residues. In nucleotides, the CDR3 is TGCGCCAGCAGCTTGTTGGGGGTCAATGAGCAGTTCTTC. Translating gives CASSLLGVNEQFF.

This clone was seen a few times. This chain connects TRBV2 to TRBJ1-5; D not certain. The CDR3 is made up of 15 amino acids. V gave up 6 bases and J gave up 11 bases, with 23 bases separating them. Looked up from germline, CDR1 is SNHLY and CDR2 is FYNNEI. In nucleotides, the CDR3 is TGTGCCAGCAGGGTTGCCAAGCTCAATTTACAGACCCAGCATTTT. This codes for CASRVAKLNLQTQHF.

The rearrangement uses TRBV7-8 and TRBJ2-1; D is possibly TRBD2 (5 bases). The CDR3 extends over 15 amino acids. CDR1 and CDR2 (germline): SGHVS, FQNEAQ. V was pared by 4 bases and J by 0 bases, with 10 bases between. The CDR3, as DNA: TGTGCCAGCAGCTACAACCGGGACTCCTACAATGAGCAGTTCTTC. It encodes CASSYNRDSYNEQFF.

The chain combines TRBV10-1 with TRBJ2-2; D is undetermined. CDR3 length: 15 residues. Trimming cost V 4 bases and J 2 bases, with 11 bases left between them. Per the germline V gene, CDR1 is WNHNN and CDR2 is SYGVQD (reference sequence). CDR3 residues: CASSGPPDNTGELFF. In nucleotides, the CDR3 is TGCGCCAGCAGTGGGCCCCCGGATAACACCGGGGAGCTGTTTTTT.